The 24 T cell receptor beta chains below were found in one sample sequenced in a study of cytotoxic CD8 clonotypes in ibrutinib-treated CLL. The method was immunoSEQ multiplex PCR; TCRdb's version includes in-frame clones alone and lacks a portion of them. This sample has under 200,000 clones, with about 84% found just once. The sample here was PBMCs, taken after 24 months of ibrutinib treatment. The receptor source for this set is a human donor with chronic lymphocytic leukemia.

V usage is TRBV5-1 and J usage is TRBJ2-3, with D unclear. V lost 2 bases to trimming and J lost 5 bases, with 12 bases between them. The germline gives CDR1 SGHRS, CDR2 YFSETQ. The CDR3 is 14 residues long. This CDR3 is CASSFYSREDTQYF. CDR3 nucleotides: TGCGCCAGCAGCTTCTACTCAAGAGAAGATACGCAGTATTTT.

This clone was found a few times. The V and J genes are TRBV25-1 and TRBJ1-1, with TRBD1 as a possible D gene (5 bases). CDR3 length: 12 residues. Germline V gene lookup returns CDR1 MGHDK and CDR2 SYGVNS. V dropped 2 bases and J dropped 12 bases, with 13 bases sitting between them. The CDR3, as DNA: TGTGCCAGCAGTGAACCGGGACTGGGGCCTTTCTTT. Translation: CASSEPGLGPFF.

The chain employs TRBV29-1 and TRBJ1-2; a weak D match, TRBD1 (6 bases). The CDR3 extends over 11 amino acids. Trimming cost V 6 bases and J 6 bases, with 11 bases left between them. Germline V lookup: CDR1 SQVTM, CDR2 ANQGSEA. Here the CDR3 reads CSVTGSNGYTF. As DNA, the CDR3 is TGCAGCGTCACAGGGTCAAATGGCTACACCTTC.

J is TRBJ2-1 and V is TRBV18, with D perhaps matching TRBD1 (5 bases). Between the trimmed V and J ends, which lost 3 bases and 1 base, there was a span of 10 bases. CDR3 length: 15 residues. Germline-derived CDR1 and CDR2 are KGHSH and LQKENI. This chain's CDR3 is CASSPDKASYNEQFF. As DNA, the CDR3 is TGTGCCAGCTCACCGGACAAGGCATCCTACAATGAGCAGTTCTTC. Full variable domain (outside the CDR3, taken from reference TRBV18 and TRBJ2-1): NAGVMQNPRHLVRRRGQEARLRCSPMKGHSHVYWYRQLPEEGLKFMVYLQKENIIDESGMPKERFSAEFPKEGPSILRIQQVVRGDSAAYFCASSPDKASYNEQFFGPGTRLTVL.

In DNA, the CDR3 is TGTGCCAGCAGCTTTGATAACTATGGCTACACCTTC. It translates to CASSFDNYGYTF. This chain joins TRBV7-2 and TRBJ1-2; D gene unclear. The V and J ends lost 3 bases and 1 base respectively, with 3 bases between them. The CDR3 runs to 12 residues. CDR1 and CDR2 from the germline V gene are SGHTA and FQGNSA.

The chain employs TRBV19 and TRBJ2-1; 12 nucleotides agree with TRBD2. CDR3 size: 18 residues. Germline V CDR1 and CDR2: LNHDA, SQIVND (reference sequence). The ends lost 6 bases at V and 9 bases at J; junction bases unmatched: 18. CDR3 amino acids: CASSSRYSTSGGSGEQFF. CDR3 nucleotide sequence: TGTGCCAGTAGCTCTAGGTACTCCACTAGCGGGGGGTCAGGTGAGCAGTTCTTC.

The chain is built from TRBV9 and TRBJ2-5; no firm D call. The CDR3 loop spans 12 amino acids. The V and J ends lost 1 base and 5 bases respectively, with 6 bases between them. Germline CDR1 is SGDLS and CDR2 is YYNGEE. CDR3 sequence reads: CASSVSGETQYF. The DNA of the CDR3 is TGTGCCAGCAGCGTAAGTGGGGAGACCCAGTACTTC.

J is TRBJ1-1 and V is TRBV5-1; D unclear. V lost 2 bases to trimming and J lost 1 base, with 6 bases between them. This CDR3 has 13 amino acids. Germline V gene sequence: CDR1 SGHRS, CDR2 YFSETQ. The CDR3 DNA follows: TGCGCCAGCAGCTTAATCACGAACACTGAAGCTTTCTTT. It specifies CASSLITNTEAFF.

The V call is TRBV7-2, the J call TRBJ1-5; D is unresolved. CDR1 SGHTA and CDR2 FQGNSA come from the germline V gene. CDR3 length: 13 residues. V was pared by 3 bases and J by 2 bases, with 5 bases between. This chain's CDR3 is CASSFARNQPQHF. For the CDR3, the DNA is TGTGCCAGCAGCTTCGCGCGCAATCAGCCCCAGCATTTT.

V usage is TRBV9 and J usage is TRBJ1-3, with D tentatively TRBD1 (6 bases). The CDR3 length is 16 residues. Looked up from germline, CDR1 is SGDLS and CDR2 is YYNGEE. V was pared by 4 bases and J by 4 bases, with 18 bases between. The CDR3 spells CASSPGAGARGNTIYF. The CDR3 bases are TGTGCCAGCAGCCCCGGAGCGGGGGCAAGAGGAAACACCATATATTTT.

The chain is built from TRBV4-3 and TRBJ2-7; D ambiguous. The germline V gene has CDR1 LGHNA and CDR2 YSLEER. This CDR3 contains 17 residues. Trimming took off 0 bases at V and 2 bases at J, with 17 bases between the two ends. CDR3 protein: CASSQDLQAPIPYEQYF. As DNA, the CDR3 is TGCGCCAGCAGCCAAGATCTCCAGGCCCCAATCCCCTACGAGCAGTACTTC.

V usage is TRBV7-9 and J usage is TRBJ2-1; D ambiguous. Germline loops: CDR1 SEHNR, CDR2 FQNEAQ (reference sequence). This CDR3 spans 17 amino acids. V lost 0 bases to trimming and J lost 2 bases, with 14 bases between them. The CDR3 loop is CASSLAQNLNPYNEQFF. The DNA for the CDR3 is TGTGCCAGCAGCTTAGCCCAGAACCTGAACCCCTACAATGAGCAGTTCTTC.

The V gene is TRBV7-2, the J gene TRBJ1-2, with a weak D call TRBD1 (5 bases). This CDR3 region has 15 residues. CDR1 SGHTA and CDR2 FQGNSA come from the germline V gene. Trimming pared 3 bases from V and 4 bases from J, leaving 15 bases between. The CDR3: CASSFDRGSGYGYTF. Here the CDR3 DNA reads TGTGCCAGCAGCTTTGACCGGGGCAGCGGCTATGGCTACACCTTC.

J is TRBJ1-4 and V is TRBV6-1; no clear D gene. V was trimmed by 7 bases and J by 0 bases, leaving 9 bases between them. The CDR3 loop spans 14 amino acids. CDR1 MNHNS and CDR2 SASEGT come from the germline V gene. The CDR3 nucleotides are TGTGCCAGCACCCCGACTTCAACTAATGAAAAACTGTTTTTT. Protein product: CASTPTSTNEKLFF.

The chain employs TRBV18 and TRBJ1-1, with 8 bases fitting TRBD1. The germline V gene encodes CDR1 KGHSH and CDR2 LQKENI. The trim removed 5 bases at V and 4 bases at J, leaving 12 bases unmatched. This CDR3 is built from 16 residues. The CDR3 nucleotides read TGTGCCAGCTCAATCAACAGGGGGGGCTCGGGCACTGAAGCTTTCTTT. It encodes CASSINRGGSGTEAFF.

The V gene is TRBV7-9, the J gene TRBJ2-5, with D possibly called TRBD1 or TRBD2 (6 bases each). Trimming left V 0 bases short and J 5 bases short, with 19 bases between. The CDR3 has 17 residues. Germline assignment: CDR1 SEHNR and CDR2 FQNEAQ (reference sequence). The CDR3 bases are TGTGCCAGCAGCTTAGCGCGGGACACAAAAAAGGTTGAGACCCAGTACTTC. Amino acid sequence: CASSLARDTKKVETQYF.

The chain is built from TRBV20-1 and TRBJ2-7; 8 bases match TRBD1. Germline loops: CDR1 DFQATT, CDR2 SNEGSKA (reference sequence). The CDR3 spans 11 residues. In DNA form, the CDR3 reads TGCAGCGAGAACAGGGGGTACGAGCAGTACTTC. Translated: CSENRGYEQYF.

The rearrangement joins TRBV11-2 to TRBJ2-3; possibly TRBD1 or TRBD2 for D (6 bases each). The germline V gene has CDR1 SGHAT and CDR2 FQNNGV. The CDR3 covers 15 residues. The V end was cut by 2 bases, the J end by 10 bases, with 19 bases between. As DNA, the CDR3 is TGTGCCAGCAGCTTAACGAGGGGAGGCACAGGGCCGCAGTATTTT. Its protein product is CASSLTRGGTGPQYF.

This clone was recorded a few times. This chain uses TRBV11-2 with TRBJ2-4, with a possible D match to TRBD1 (6 bases). The ends were cut back, 3 bases at V and 0 bases at J, with 9 bases in the middle. The CDR3 is 15 residues long. Germline V gene lookup returns CDR1 SGHAT and CDR2 FQNNGV. The CDR3 is CASSFRGGAKNIQYF. The CDR3 DNA reads TGTGCCAGCAGCTTCCGAGGGGGAGCCAAAAACATTCAGTACTTC.

The chain is built from TRBV7-3 and TRBJ2-3; no definite D call. Trimming cost V 1 base and J 1 base, with 9 bases left between them. The length of the CDR3 is 15 residues. The V gene's germline CDR1 is SGHTA and CDR2 FQGTGA. CDR3 in amino acids: CASSLMARRTDTQYF. CDR3 coding DNA: TGTGCCAGCAGCTTAATGGCGCGGCGCACAGATACGCAGTATTTT.

This clone was seen a single time. V is TRBV19 and J is TRBJ1-5; D remains unclear. The V gene lost 6 bases and the J gene lost 1 base, with 13 bases spanning the gap. CDR1 and CDR2 from the germline V gene are LNHDA and SQIVND (reference sequence). The CDR3 is 15 residues long. DNA for the CDR3: TGTGCCAGTAGCGAATGGGTAACGAGCAATCAGCCCCAGCATTTT. It codes for CASSEWVTSNQPQHF.

The CDR3 coding sequence is TGTGCCAGCAGTGAGGGACAGGGGCCTCAAGAGACCCAGTACTTC. Amino acids: CASSEGQGPQETQYF. The V gene is TRBV6-1, the J gene TRBJ2-5, with 10 bases aligning to TRBD1. V shed 3 bases and J 2 bases; nucleotides not matched to a gene: 3. Germline loops: CDR1 MNHNS, CDR2 SASEGT. CDR3 length equals 15 residues.

The chain couples TRBV28 to TRBJ2-7, with 13 bases matching TRBD2. Germline V CDR1 and CDR2: MDHEN, SYDVKM. V was pared by 3 bases and J by 0 bases, with 2 bases of the junction left unmatched. This CDR3 is 16 amino acids long. The CDR3 here is CASSLGLAGTSYEQYF. DNA of the CDR3: TGTGCCAGCAGTTTGGGACTAGCGGGAACCTCCTACGAGCAGTACTTC. Together with reference TRBV28 and TRBJ2-7, the CDR3 gives the full variable domain: DVKVTQSSRYLVKRTGEKVFLECVQDMDHENMFWYRQDPGLGLRLIYFSYDVKMKEKGDIPEGYSVSREKKERFSLILESASTNQTSMYLCASSLGLAGTSYEQYFGPGTRLTVT.

The chain uses TRBV6-6 and TRBJ2-5; D could derive from TRBD1 or TRBD2 (5 bases each). V was clipped by 5 bases and J by 9 bases, with 22 bases between them. The CDR3 extends over 15 amino acids. Germline V gene data show CDR1 as MNHNY and CDR2 as SVGAGI (reference sequence). CDR3 region: CASSRRDLLWTAQYF. In DNA form, the CDR3 reads TGTGCCAGCAGTCGCCGGGACCTACTTTGGACGGCCCAGTACTTC.